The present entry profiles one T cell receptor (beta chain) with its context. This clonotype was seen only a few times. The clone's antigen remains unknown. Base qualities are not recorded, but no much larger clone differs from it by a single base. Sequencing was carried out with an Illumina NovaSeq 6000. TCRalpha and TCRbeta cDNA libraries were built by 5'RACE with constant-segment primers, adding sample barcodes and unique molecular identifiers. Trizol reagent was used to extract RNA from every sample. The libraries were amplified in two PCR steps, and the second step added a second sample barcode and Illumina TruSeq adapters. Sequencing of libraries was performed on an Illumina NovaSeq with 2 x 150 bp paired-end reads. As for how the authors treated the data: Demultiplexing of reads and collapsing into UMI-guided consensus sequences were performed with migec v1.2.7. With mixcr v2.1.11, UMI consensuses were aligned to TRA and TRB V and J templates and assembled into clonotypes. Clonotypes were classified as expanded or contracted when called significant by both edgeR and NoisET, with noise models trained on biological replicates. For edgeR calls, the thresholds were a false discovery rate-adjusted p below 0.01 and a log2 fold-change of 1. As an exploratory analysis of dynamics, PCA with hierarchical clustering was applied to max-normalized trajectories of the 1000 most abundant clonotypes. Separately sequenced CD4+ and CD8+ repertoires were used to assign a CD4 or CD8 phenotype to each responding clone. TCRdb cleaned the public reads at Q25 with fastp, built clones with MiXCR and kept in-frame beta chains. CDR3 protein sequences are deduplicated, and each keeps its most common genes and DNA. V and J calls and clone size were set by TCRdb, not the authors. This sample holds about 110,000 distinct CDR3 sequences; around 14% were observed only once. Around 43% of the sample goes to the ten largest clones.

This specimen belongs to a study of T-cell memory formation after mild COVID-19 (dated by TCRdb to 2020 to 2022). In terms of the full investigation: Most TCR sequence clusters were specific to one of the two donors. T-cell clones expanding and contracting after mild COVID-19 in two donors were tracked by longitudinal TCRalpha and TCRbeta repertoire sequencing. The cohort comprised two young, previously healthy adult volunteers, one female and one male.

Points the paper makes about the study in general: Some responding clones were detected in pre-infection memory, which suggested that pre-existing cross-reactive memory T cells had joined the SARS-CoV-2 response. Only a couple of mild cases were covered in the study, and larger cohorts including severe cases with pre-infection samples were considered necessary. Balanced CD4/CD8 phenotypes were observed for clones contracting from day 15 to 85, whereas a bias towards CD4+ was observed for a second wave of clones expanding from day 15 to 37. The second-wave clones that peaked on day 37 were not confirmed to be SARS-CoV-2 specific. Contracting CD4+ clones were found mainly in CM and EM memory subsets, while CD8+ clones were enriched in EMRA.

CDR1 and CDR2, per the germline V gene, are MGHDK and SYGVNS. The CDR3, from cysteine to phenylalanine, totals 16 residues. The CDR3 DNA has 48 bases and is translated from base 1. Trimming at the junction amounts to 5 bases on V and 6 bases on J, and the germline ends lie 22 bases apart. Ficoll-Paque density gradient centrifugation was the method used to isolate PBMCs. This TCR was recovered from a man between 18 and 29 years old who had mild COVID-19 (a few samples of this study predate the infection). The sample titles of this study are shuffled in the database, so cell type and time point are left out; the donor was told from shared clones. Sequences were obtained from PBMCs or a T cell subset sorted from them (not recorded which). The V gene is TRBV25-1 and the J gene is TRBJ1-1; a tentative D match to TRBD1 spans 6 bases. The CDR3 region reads CASSQELAGARAEAFF. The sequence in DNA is TGTGCCAGCAGTCAGGAACTAGCGGGGGCAAGGGCTGAAGCTTTCTTT.